This T cell receptor (beta chain) was profiled in a study of shared clonotypes between healthy human individuals. Unsorted PBMC DNA sequencing spanned ten immunoSEQ deep assay plates. Per the original data handling: Filtering differed, since immunoSEQ gave only junction sequences and no quality scores. Some clones are missing from TCRdb's copy, which holds only in-frame ones; the method was immunoSEQ multiplex PCR. Clonal size and the V and J genes are those of that table, whereas D and trimming came from the DNA. The profile covers approximately 440,000 clones, with roughly three quarters appearing a single time and more than 10% taken by the ten largest. Of note for this clone: What it binds is unknown.

V gave up 4 bases and J gave up 3 bases, with 13 bases separating them. The CDR3 runs to 14 residues. The germline CDR1 and CDR2 sequences are MNHEY and SVGAGI. Regarding the study as a whole: Donor clonotype sharing was expected to depend on sequencing depth.

This receptor was obtained from a woman aged 40 to 50 in good health. Some clones in this sample may be carry-over from other donors' samples. The sequencing sample was made of PBMCs. This chain links TRBV6-5 with TRBJ2-7, with D maybe TRBD2 (6 bases). The CDR3 loop is CASSFGGRHYEQYF. The CDR3 DNA is TGTGCCAGCAGTTTCGGGGGAAGGCACTACGAGCAGTACTTC.